The sequence of this TCR beta chain was determined in a study of blood T cells in healthy people across ages. The overall study: Capture by template switching was about one barcoded beta molecule per two T cells.

The CDR3 sequence is 16 residues long. Germline values: CDR1 DFQATT, CDR2 SNEGSKA (reference sequence). V lost 1 base to trimming and J lost 7 bases; unmatched junction nucleotides: 8. Broader study findings: Across the age range, TCR beta diversity per million T cells fell in a roughly linear way. Long-lived donors had more naive CD4+ cells and higher diversity than aged donors.

Then a second PCR, running roughly 7 to 11 cycles, was carried out with a sample-barcoded 5' primer and a J-beta primer mix. MiXCR was run by TCRdb on the 5' RACE reads, yielding one entry per CDR3 protein. The data show around 1,600,000 distinct CDR3 sequences, roughly two fifths seen once. Caucasian, healthy and from Russia, the donors were aged between about 6 and 90. This clonotype was detected a few times. Antigen specificity is unknown. The J gene is TRBJ1-6, the V gene TRBV20-1, with 9 bases identical to TRBD1. The sequenced material came from blood. The sequence was obtained from a woman aged 18-35 years in good health. The CDR3 loop reads CSARGRQGVGNSPLHF. The CDR3 DNA follows: TGCAGTGCTAGAGGCCGACAGGGGGTAGGGAATTCACCCCTCCACTTT.